These 6 T cell receptor beta chains were sequenced from one sample in a study of cytomegalovirus exposure and HLA in healthy donors (dated by TCRdb to 2016 to 2017). Receptor libraries were prepared by the immunoSEQ multiplex PCR assay. Imported from immuneACCESS, the table was reduced by TCRdb to in-frame sequences with V and J called. These copies leave out some clones; in studies compared against another copy, an unresolved V gene accounts for under half, and the cause of the remainder is not known. The sample table records about 140,000 clones; 88% of these occur just once. Of the sample, 7% to 9% falls within the top ten clones. The sequenced sample was PBMCs. Source of these receptors: a woman aged 18-29 years in good health and CMV-seropositive.

The J gene is TRBJ1-1, the V gene TRBV6-5, with TRBD1 matching 9 bases. Germline assignment: CDR1 MNHEY and CDR2 SVGAGI. This CDR3 contains 15 residues. Trimming removed 4 bases from V and 4 bases from J; junction bases left unmatched: 7. The CDR3 bases are TGTGCCAGCAGTTTCTGGACAGGGGTGGGCACTGAAGCTTTCTTT. It encodes CASSFWTGVGTEAFF.

This chain uses TRBV7-9 with TRBJ2-4, with D possibly being TRBD1 (5 bases). Germline values: CDR1 SEHNR, CDR2 FQNEAQ (reference sequence). The ends were cut back, 2 bases at V and 6 bases at J, with 11 bases in the middle. The CDR3 totals 14 residues. The CDR3 sequence is CASSLTQGLNIQYF. The CDR3 DNA follows: TGTGCCAGCAGCTTAACGCAGGGTTTAAACATTCAGTACTTC.

The rearrangement links TRBV6-1 to TRBJ2-3, with 8 bases that match TRBD1. The trim removed 5 bases at V and 0 bases at J, leaving 4 bases unmatched. This CDR3 has 15 amino acids. Germline CDR1 is MNHNS and CDR2 is SASEGT. CDR3 protein: CASSKQGVSTDTQYF. CDR3 nucleotide sequence: TGTGCCAGCAGTAAACAGGGGGTCAGCACAGATACGCAGTATTTT.

This chain uses TRBV18 with TRBJ2-5; 9 bases fit TRBD2. Germline CDR1 is KGHSH and CDR2 is LQKENI. V was clipped by 4 bases and J by 5 bases; unmatched bases: 2. CDR3 length equals 13 residues. The CDR3 DNA sequence: TGTGCCAGCTCACGCGGGGGGGCCGAGACCCAGTACTTC. Its protein product is CASSRGGAETQYF.

The J gene is TRBJ1-5, the V gene TRBV5-1; D is uncertain. Germline assignment: CDR1 SGHRS and CDR2 YFSETQ. V gave up 0 bases and J gave up 9 bases, with 10 bases separating them. The CDR3 is made up of 13 amino acids. CDR3: CASSLEGSPPQHF. Here the CDR3 DNA reads TGCGCCAGCAGCTTGGAAGGGAGTCCGCCCCAGCATTTT.

This sequence joins TRBV14 and TRBJ2-7, with 7 bases lining up with TRBD2. CDR1 is SGHDN and CDR2 is FVKESK in the germline V gene. V trimming: 4 bases; J trimming: 3 bases; junction bases outside the gene matches: 3. The CDR3 totals 13 residues. Written as DNA, the CDR3 is TGTGCCAGCAGCCCGTGGGGGGGCTACGAGCAGTACTTC. This sequence encodes CASSPWGGYEQYF.